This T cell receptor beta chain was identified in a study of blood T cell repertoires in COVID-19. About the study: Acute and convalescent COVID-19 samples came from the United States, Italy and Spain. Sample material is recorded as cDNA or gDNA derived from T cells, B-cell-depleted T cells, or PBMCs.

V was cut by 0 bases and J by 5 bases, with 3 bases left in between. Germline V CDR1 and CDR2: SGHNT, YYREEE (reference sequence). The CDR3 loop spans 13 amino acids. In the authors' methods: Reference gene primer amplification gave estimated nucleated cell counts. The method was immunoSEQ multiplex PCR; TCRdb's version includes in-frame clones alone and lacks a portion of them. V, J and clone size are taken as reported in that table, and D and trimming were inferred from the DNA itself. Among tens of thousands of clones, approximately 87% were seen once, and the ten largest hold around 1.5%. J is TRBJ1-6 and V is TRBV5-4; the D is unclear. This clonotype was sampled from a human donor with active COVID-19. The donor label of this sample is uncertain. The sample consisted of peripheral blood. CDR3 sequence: CASSLADNSPLHF. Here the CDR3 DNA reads TGTGCCAGCAGCTTGGCCGATAATTCACCCCTCCACTTT.